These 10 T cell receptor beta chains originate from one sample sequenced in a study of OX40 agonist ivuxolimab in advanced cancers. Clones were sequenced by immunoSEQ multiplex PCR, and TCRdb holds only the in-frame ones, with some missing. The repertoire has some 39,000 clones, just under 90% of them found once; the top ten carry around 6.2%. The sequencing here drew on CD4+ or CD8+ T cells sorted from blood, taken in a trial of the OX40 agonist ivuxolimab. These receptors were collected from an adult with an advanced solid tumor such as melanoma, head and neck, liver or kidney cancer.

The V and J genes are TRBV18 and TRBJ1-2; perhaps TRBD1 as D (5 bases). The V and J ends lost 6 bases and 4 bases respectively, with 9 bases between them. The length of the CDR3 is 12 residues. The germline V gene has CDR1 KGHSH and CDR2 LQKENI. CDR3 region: CASSDSLYGYTF. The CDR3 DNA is TGTGCCAGCTCCGACAGCCTCTATGGCTACACCTTC.

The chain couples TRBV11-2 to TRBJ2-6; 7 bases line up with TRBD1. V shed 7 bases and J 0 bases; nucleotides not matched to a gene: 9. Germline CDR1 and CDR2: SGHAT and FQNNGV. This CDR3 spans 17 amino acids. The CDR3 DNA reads TGTGCCAGCACGCCTTGGGGACAGCCCTCTGGGGCCAACGTCCTGACTTTC. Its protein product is CASTPWGQPSGANVLTF.

The DNA of the CDR3 is TGTGCCAGCAGGGATAGCGAGCCTAATGAAAAACTGTTTTTT. Translation gives CASRDSEPNEKLFF. The J gene is TRBJ1-4, the V gene TRBV2; D unclear. The V gene lost 6 bases and the J gene lost 3 bases, with 11 bases spanning the gap. CDR1 is SNHLY, CDR2 FYNNEI, per germline. The CDR3 length is 14 residues. The full variable domain, rest sourced from reference TRBV2 and TRBJ1-4, is EPEVTQTPSHQVTQMGQEVILRCVPISNHLYFYWYRQILGQKVEFLVSFYNNEISEKSEIFDDQFSVERPDGSNFTLKIRSTKLEDSAMYFCASRDSEPNEKLFFGSGTQLSVL.

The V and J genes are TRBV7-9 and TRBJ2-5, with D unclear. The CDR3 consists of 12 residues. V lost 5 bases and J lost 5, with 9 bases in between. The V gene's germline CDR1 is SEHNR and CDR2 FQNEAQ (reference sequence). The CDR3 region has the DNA TGTGCCAGCAGCCCCTCCCATGAGACCCAGTACTTC. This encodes CASSPSHETQYF.

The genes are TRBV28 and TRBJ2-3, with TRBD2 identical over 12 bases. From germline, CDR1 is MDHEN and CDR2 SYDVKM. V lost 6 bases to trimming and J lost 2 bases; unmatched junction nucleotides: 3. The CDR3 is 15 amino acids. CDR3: CASSRTSGNTDTQYF. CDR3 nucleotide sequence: TGTGCCAGCAGCAGGACTAGCGGGAACACAGATACGCAGTATTTT.

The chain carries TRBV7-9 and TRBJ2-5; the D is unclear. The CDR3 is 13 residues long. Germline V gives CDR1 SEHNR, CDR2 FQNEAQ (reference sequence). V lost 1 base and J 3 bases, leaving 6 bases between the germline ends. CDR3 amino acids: CASSLGPKETQYF. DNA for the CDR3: TGTGCCAGCAGCTTAGGCCCTAAAGAGACCCAGTACTTC.

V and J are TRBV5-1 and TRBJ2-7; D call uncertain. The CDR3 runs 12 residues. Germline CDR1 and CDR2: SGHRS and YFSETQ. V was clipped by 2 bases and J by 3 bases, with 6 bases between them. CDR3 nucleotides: TGCGCCAGCAGCTTCGAGGACTACGAGCAGTACTTC. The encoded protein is CASSFEDYEQYF.

In nucleotides, the CDR3 is TGTGCCAGCAGTGCCCTTAGCAGGGGGGAGAGAAATGAGCAGTTCTTC. The encoded protein is CASSALSRGERNEQFF. V is TRBV6-1 and J is TRBJ2-1, with D possibly matching TRBD1 (7 bases). Germline V gene data show CDR1 as MNHNS and CDR2 as SASEGT. The ends were cut back, 4 bases at V and 7 bases at J, with 20 bases in the middle. The CDR3 extends over 16 amino acids.

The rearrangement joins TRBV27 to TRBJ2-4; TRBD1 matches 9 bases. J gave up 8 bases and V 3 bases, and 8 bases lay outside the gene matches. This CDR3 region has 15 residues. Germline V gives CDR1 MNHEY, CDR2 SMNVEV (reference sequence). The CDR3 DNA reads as TGTGCCAGCAGTTTGAAAGGGACAGGGTCATACATTCAGTACTTC. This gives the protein CASSLKGTGSYIQYF.

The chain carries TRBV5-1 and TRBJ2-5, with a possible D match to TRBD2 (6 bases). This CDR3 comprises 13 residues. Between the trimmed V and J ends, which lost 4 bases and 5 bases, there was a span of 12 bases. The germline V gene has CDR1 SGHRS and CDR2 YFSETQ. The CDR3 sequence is CASSIGLKETQYF. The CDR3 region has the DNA TGCGCCAGCAGCATCGGACTAAAGGAGACCCAGTACTTC.